Listed here is a single T cell receptor (beta chain). This clone appeared once. Its antigen is currently not known. Per-base qualities were not stored, and no clone one base away is much larger. The collaborating institutions used their own protocols to collect whole blood in K2EDTA tubes. For TCRbeta analysis, collaborators shipped samples in one of three forms: frozen whole blood, isolated PBMCs, or DNA extracted from either of those sample types. The sample belongs to a study of blood T cell repertoires in COVID-19 (dated by TCRdb to 2018 to 2021). For the wider study: Samples from collaborators originated in the United States, Italy and Spain and spanned both the acute and convalescent phases of COVID-19. The prospective study material was composed of cDNA or gDNA derived from T cells, B-cell-depleted T cells, or PBMCs. Subjects who had been exposed to COVID-19, were actively infected with it, or had recovered from it provided the deeply sampled blood TCRbeta repertoires that made up the dataset. The repertoires were released in a freely available public database intended as a resource for research on the immune response to SARS-CoV-2. Samples were obtained from the ongoing ImmuneRACE study (first 160 participants) and from 1,254 subjects provided by 6 global collaborators. The sample metadata nearly always contained a de-identified subject ID, COVID-19 status, age in years and sex. HLA class I and class II types, where available, came from metadata supplied by the sample provider rather than from assay-based typing.

The germline V gene specifies SGDLS as CDR1 and YYNGEE as CDR2. Trimming takes 3 bases off V and 7 bases off J; junction bases not matched to a gene: 14. The CDR3 starts with the cysteine, ends with the phenylalanine, and has 16 residues. The only DNA kept is the CDR3, 48 bases in frame from the first base. What the study reported, not specific to this receptor: The quantity of clinical and demographic metadata differed by source and by participant and was supplied without curation.

TCRbeta CDR3 regions were amplified from genomic DNA by means of the immunoSEQ Assay, a bias-controlled multiplex PCR. The source study handled its data this way. The number of nucleated cells in each sample was estimated from the amplification of reference gene primers within the assay. To quantify the absolute abundance of each unique TCRbeta CDR3 rearrangement, sequence reads were collapsed and filtered. For each sample, productive Simpson clonality was calculated by taking the square root of Simpson's diversity index across productive rearrangements. The source is immuneACCESS, and TCRdb retained only in-frame sequences with V and J called. Part of the clones is not carried over; for the studies checked, unresolved V genes explain less than half of this, and the remainder is unexplained. V, J and clone size derive from that table, while D and trimming were established from the DNA sequence. The sample table records approximately 35,000 clones; 65% to 90% of these occur just once. Jointly, the top ten make up under 7.5% of the sample.

The material sequenced was peripheral blood. This clonotype originated in a man in his 60s with active COVID-19. The V and J genes are TRBV9 and TRBJ1-2; 8 nucleotides in the junction match TRBD1. CDR3 reads: CASSASRDRNHGGYTF. The sequence in DNA is TGTGCCAGCAGCGCGTCCCGGGACAGGAACCACGGTGGCTACACCTTC. Extended through the reference TRBV9 and TRBJ1-2 proteins, this CDR3 yields the full variable domain: DSGVTQTPKHLITATGQRVTLRCSPRSGDLSVYWYQQSLDQGLQFLIQYYNGEERAKGNILERFSAQQFPDLHSELNLSSLELGDSALYFCASSASRDRNHGGYTFGSGTRLTVV.